The rows below give T cell receptor beta chains drawn from one sample of a study of early T cells in non-severe SARS-CoV-2 infection. TCRdb ran MiXCR on the 5' RACE reads and lists one entry per CDR3 protein. The sample has fewer than 85,000 distinct CDR3 sequences; around 8.7% are singletons. The sequencing input was whole blood. These receptors were collected from an adult who was a healthcare worker with PCR-confirmed SARS-CoV-2 infection or an uninfected control (not recorded which). CDR3s include the opening cysteine and the closing phenylalanine or tryptophan. Each record gives: clone size, V gene, J gene, D gene, CDR3 length, CDR3 protein, CDR3 DNA. The D gene is left open where the match is weak. Clone sizes are given selectively: once, few, many, or a class where the clone is expanded.

size: many
V: TRBV5-6
J: TRBJ2-1
D: .
length: 12
CDR3: CASSWSYNEQFF
DNA: TGTGCCAGCAGCTGGTCCTATAATGAGCAGTTCTTC

size: many
V: TRBV11-2
J: TRBJ1-2
D: .
length: 13
CDR3: CASSSGTFYGYTF
DNA: TGTGCCAGCAGCTCCGGGACATTCTATGGCTACACCTTC

size: many
V: TRBV6-1
J: TRBJ1-1
D: .
length: 15
CDR3: CASSPPGGRRTEAFF
DNA: TGTGCCAGCAGTCCCCCGGGGGGGAGGCGGACTGAAGCTTTCTTT

size: many
V: TRBV28
J: TRBJ2-7
D: TRBD2
length: 14
CDR3: CASSYLAGTYEQYF
DNA: TGTGCCAGCAGCTATCTAGCGGGGACCTACGAGCAGTACTTC

size: many
V: TRBV3-1
J: TRBJ1-4
D: .
length: 17
CDR3: CASSQLREGGVGEKLFF
DNA: TGTGCCAGCAGCCAACTTAGGGAGGGGGGCGTCGGTGAAAAACTGTTTTTT

size: few
V: TRBV9
J: TRBJ2-7
D: .
length: 14
CDR3: CASSALRERGEQYF
DNA: TGTGCCAGCAGCGCTCTACGGGAGAGGGGCGAGCAGTACTTC

size: .
V: TRBV11-3
J: TRBJ2-5
D: TRBD2
length: 17
CDR3: CASSLGVLAGGGETQYF
DNA: TGTGCCAGCAGCTTAGGGGTACTAGCGGGAGGAGGGGAGACCCAGTACTTC

size: few
V: TRBV9
J: TRBJ2-1
D: .
length: 14
CDR3: CASSLITSFNEQFF
DNA: TGTGCCAGCAGCCTTATTACTAGCTTCAATGAGCAGTTCTTC

size: .
V: TRBV29-1
J: TRBJ2-7
D: TRBD2
length: 14
CDR3: CSVKGLAGDYEQYF
DNA: TGCAGCGTTAAGGGGCTAGCGGGAGACTACGAGCAGTACTTC

size: .
V: TRBV28
J: TRBJ2-7
D: TRBD1
length: 15
CDR3: CASSLRTGAADEQYF
DNA: TGTGCCAGCAGTTTGAGGACAGGGGCCGCCGACGAGCAGTACTTC

size: few
V: TRBV6-2/TRBV6-3
J: TRBJ1-1
D: .
length: 12
CDR3: CTSSSGRTEAFF
DNA: TGTACCAGCAGTTCCGGTAGAACTGAAGCTTTCTTT

size: .
V: TRBV7-2
J: TRBJ2-3
D: .
length: 12
CDR3: CASSPSLDTQYF
DNA: TGTGCCAGCAGCCCTAGCCTAGATACGCAGTATTTT

size: .
V: TRBV3-1
J: TRBJ2-3
D: TRBD2
length: 16
CDR3: CATSHVTSGTGDTQYF
DNA: TGTGCCACCAGCCATGTAACTAGCGGGACGGGAGATACGCAGTATTTT

size: many
V: TRBV10-3
J: TRBJ2-1
D: .
length: 14
CDR3: CAISSWGGVNEQFF
DNA: TGTGCCATCAGTTCTTGGGGTGGCGTCAATGAGCAGTTCTTC

size: few
V: TRBV28
J: TRBJ2-3
D: TRBD2
length: 15
CDR3: CASSLAGGAQDTQYF
DNA: TGTGCCAGCAGCTTAGCGGGAGGGGCCCAAGATACGCAGTATTTT

size: many
V: TRBV20-1
J: TRBJ2-7
D: TRBD1
length: 14
CDR3: CSAREGRGRREQYF
DNA: TGCAGTGCTAGAGAGGGTAGGGGGCGCCGAGAGCAGTACTTC

size: few
V: TRBV4-1
J: TRBJ1-5
D: .
length: 15
CDR3: CASSQGEYSNQPQHF
DNA: TGCGCCAGCAGCCAAGGAGAGTATAGCAATCAGCCCCAGCATTTT

size: many
V: TRBV7-9
J: TRBJ2-3
D: .
length: 15
CDR3: CASSTQSGSRDTQYF
DNA: TGTGCCAGCAGTACCCAATCCGGTAGCCGCGATACGCAGTATTTT

size: many
V: TRBV6-2/TRBV6-3
J: TRBJ1-5
D: .
length: 13
CDR3: CASNERYNQPQHF
DNA: TGTGCCAGCAATGAACGGTACAATCAGCCCCAGCATTTT

size: few
V: TRBV5-4
J: TRBJ1-2
D: .
length: 14
CDR3: CASSLAGGADGYTF
DNA: TGTGCCAGCAGCTTGGCTGGGGGGGCAGATGGCTACACCTTC

size: many
V: TRBV5-1
J: TRBJ2-7
D: TRBD1
length: 16
CDR3: CASSYDRGEKSYEQYF
DNA: TGCGCCAGCAGCTACGACAGGGGGGAGAAGTCATACGAGCAGTACTTC

size: few
V: TRBV12-3/TRBV12-4
J: TRBJ2-3
D: TRBD2
length: 14
CDR3: CASRDTSGGDTQYF
DNA: TGTGCCAGCAGGGACACTAGCGGCGGGGATACGCAGTATTTT

size: many
V: TRBV18
J: TRBJ1-2
D: .
length: 16
CDR3: CASSPRGQLLNYGYTF
DNA: TGTGCCAGCTCACCACGCGGTCAGCTATTAAACTATGGCTACACCTTC

size: .
V: TRBV7-3
J: TRBJ2-2
D: .
length: 13
CDR3: CASSDTNTGELFF
DNA: TGTGCCAGCAGCGACACGAACACCGGGGAGCTGTTTTTT

size: .
V: TRBV28
J: TRBJ2-7
D: TRBD2
length: 15
CDR3: CASSLYAGVGYEQYF
DNA: TGTGCCAGCAGTTTATACGCGGGAGTTGGGTACGAGCAGTACTTC

size: few
V: TRBV20-1
J: TRBJ2-2
D: .
length: 13
CDR3: CSARERIAGELFF
DNA: TGCAGTGCTAGGGAGAGGATAGCCGGGGAGCTGTTTTTT

size: many
V: TRBV20-1
J: TRBJ2-4
D: .
length: 15
CDR3: CSAREQGVAKNIQYF
DNA: TGCAGTGCTAGAGAACAGGGAGTAGCCAAAAACATTCAGTACTTC

size: .
V: TRBV27
J: TRBJ2-1
D: .
length: 14
CDR3: CASRRGGSYNEQFF
DNA: TGTGCCAGCAGAAGGGGCGGCAGCTACAATGAGCAGTTCTTC

size: many
V: TRBV6-5
J: TRBJ1-5
D: TRBD1
length: 14
CDR3: CASSQGQLAQPQHF
DNA: TGTGCCAGCAGCCAGGGACAGCTAGCTCAGCCCCAGCATTTT

size: many
V: TRBV2
J: TRBJ2-7
D: .
length: 14
CDR3: CASSEATNRYEQYF
DNA: TGTGCCAGCAGTGAAGCAACGAATCGATACGAGCAGTACTTC